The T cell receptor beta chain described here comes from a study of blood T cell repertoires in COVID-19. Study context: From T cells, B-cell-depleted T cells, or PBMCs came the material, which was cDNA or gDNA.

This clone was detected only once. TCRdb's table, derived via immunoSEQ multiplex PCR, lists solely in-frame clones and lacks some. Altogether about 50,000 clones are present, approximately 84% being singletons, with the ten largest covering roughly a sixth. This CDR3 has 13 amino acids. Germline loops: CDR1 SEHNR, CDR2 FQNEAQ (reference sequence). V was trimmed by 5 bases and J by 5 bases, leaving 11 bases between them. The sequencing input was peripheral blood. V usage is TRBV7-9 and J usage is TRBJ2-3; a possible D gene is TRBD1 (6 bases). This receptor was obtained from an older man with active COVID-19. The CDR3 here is CASSPDSRDTQYF. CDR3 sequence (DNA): TGTGCCAGCAGCCCGGACAGTCGAGATACGCAGTATTTT.